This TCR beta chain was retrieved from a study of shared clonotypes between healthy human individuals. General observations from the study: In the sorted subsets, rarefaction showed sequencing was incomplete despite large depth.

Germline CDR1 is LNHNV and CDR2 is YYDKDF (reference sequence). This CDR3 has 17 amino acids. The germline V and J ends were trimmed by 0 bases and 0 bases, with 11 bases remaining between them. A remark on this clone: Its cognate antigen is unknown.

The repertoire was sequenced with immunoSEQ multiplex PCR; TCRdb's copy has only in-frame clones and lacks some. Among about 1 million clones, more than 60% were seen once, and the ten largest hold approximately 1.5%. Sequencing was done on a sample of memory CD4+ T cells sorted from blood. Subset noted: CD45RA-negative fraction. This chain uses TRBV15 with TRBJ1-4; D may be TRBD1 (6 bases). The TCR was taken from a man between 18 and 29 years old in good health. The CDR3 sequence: CATSRDLAGATNEKLFF. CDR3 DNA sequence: TGTGCCACCAGCAGAGATCTGGCAGGGGCAACTAATGAAAAACTGTTTTTT.